This entry is about one T cell receptor (beta chain). What it binds is unknown. This record belongs to a study of cytomegalovirus exposure and HLA in healthy donors. Both 60 Vbeta primers and 13 Jbeta primers went into the PCR. The table came from immunoSEQ multiplex PCR; TCRdb's copy has only in-frame clones and leaves some out. This table has around 41,000 clones, 60% to 75% appearing once. The CDR3 consists of 15 residues. CDR1 is GTSNPN and CDR2 is SVGIG in the germline V gene (reference sequence). After removal of 0 bases from V and 1 base from J, the junction contained 3 bases not matched to a gene. Findings of the study overall: Presence/absence analyses assumed roughly uniform sequencing depth across donors, which may not hold.

The sequencing sample was made of PBMCs. The chain is built from TRBV30 and TRBJ1-5, with 7 nucleotides matching TRBD1. The sequence derives from a man aged 35 to 55 in good health and CMV-seronegative. The CDR3 bases are TGTGCCTGGAGTGTACAGGGGATAAGCAATCAGCCCCAGCATTTT. Its translation: CAWSVQGISNQPQHF.